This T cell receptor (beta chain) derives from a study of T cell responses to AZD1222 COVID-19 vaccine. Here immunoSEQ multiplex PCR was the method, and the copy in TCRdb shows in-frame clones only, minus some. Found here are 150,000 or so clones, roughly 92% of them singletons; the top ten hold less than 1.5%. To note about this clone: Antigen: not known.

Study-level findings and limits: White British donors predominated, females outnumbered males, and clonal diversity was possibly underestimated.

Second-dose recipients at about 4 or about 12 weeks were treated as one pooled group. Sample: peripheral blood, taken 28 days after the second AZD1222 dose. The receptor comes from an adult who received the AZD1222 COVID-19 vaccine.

As DNA, the CDR3 is TGTGCCAGTAGTACACTAGCGGGACTCTCGGATACGCAGTATTTT. It specifies CASSTLAGLSDTQYF. The chain recombines TRBV19 with TRBJ2-3; 10 nucleotides agree with TRBD2. The CDR3 loop spans 15 amino acids. Germline V CDR1 and CDR2: LNHDA, SQIVND (reference sequence). The trim removed 4 bases at V and 6 bases at J, leaving 7 bases unmatched.